The following is a T cell receptor beta chain sequence with its context. Its antigen is unknown. The time point was: blood at routine non-recurrence follow-up after resection. Tumor, nontumor lung or frozen PBMC supplied whole RNA that was sequenced unsorted. TCRdb reanalysed the 5' RACE reads using MiXCR and keeps one entry per CDR3 protein. Of under 150,000 distinct CDR3 sequences in the sample, approximately 12% were seen once. The V gene lost 6 bases and the J gene lost 1 base, with 14 bases spanning the gap. Germline V lookup: CDR1 DFQATT, CDR2 SNEGSKA (reference sequence). The CDR3 length is 14 residues. The sample comes from a study of spatial heterogeneity in lung cancer. Overall study context: Untreated early-stage non-small cell lung cancer patients, around 72 in total, were the donors. Taken at a median of around 2 years after resection, follow-up PBMC samples underwent sequencing when available. Study-level points and caveats: Ubiquitous expanded tumor TCRs were seen in blood more at resection than at follow-up.

The sequencing here drew on PBMCs, taken at follow-up. The origin of this receptor is a male donor with early-stage non-small cell lung cancer. This chain links TRBV20-1 with TRBJ2-3; a possible D gene is TRBD1 (5 bases). DNA for the CDR3: TGCAGTGCGGAAGTGGGGCTTGGCACAGATACGCAGTATTTT. Amino acid sequence: CSAEVGLGTDTQYF.